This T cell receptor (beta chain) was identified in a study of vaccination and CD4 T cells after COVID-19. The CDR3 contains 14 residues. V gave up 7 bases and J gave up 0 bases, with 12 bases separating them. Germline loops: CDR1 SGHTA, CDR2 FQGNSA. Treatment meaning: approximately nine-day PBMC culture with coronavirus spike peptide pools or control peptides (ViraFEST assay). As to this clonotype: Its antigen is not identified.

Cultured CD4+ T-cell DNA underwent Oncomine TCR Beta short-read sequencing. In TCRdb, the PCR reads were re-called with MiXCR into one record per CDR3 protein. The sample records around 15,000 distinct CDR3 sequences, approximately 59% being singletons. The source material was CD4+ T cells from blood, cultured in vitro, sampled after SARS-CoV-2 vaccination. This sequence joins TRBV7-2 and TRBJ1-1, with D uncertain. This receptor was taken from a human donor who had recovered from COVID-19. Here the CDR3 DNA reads TGTGCCAGCACTCGACTGTCAATGAACACTGAAGCTTTCTTT. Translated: CASTRLSMNTEAFF.